At least ten counts were recorded for the clone carrying this T cell receptor (beta chain). Antigen unknown. Tagging with unique molecular identifiers was applied to individual cDNA molecules. TCRdb analysed the 5' RACE reads with MiXCR anew, one entry per CDR3 protein. The sample includes some 96,000 distinct CDR3 sequences, about 15% of them seen just once. This sample was included in a study of early T cells in non-severe SARS-CoV-2 infection. Across the whole study: With bulk RNA from unsorted whole blood as input, sequencing yielded unpaired chains.

General study findings and limits: Lookups in VDJdb leaned toward anti-spike CD8 responses and missed private and CD4 specificities.

The ends lost 5 bases at V and 1 base at J; junction bases unmatched: 11. Germline assignment: CDR1 SGHTA and CDR2 FQGNSA. The CDR3 spans 17 residues. Sequenced sample: whole blood. V and J are TRBV7-2 and TRBJ1-3, with 7 bases identical to TRBD1. The clonotype was recovered from an adult who was a healthcare worker with PCR-confirmed SARS-CoV-2 infection or an uninfected control (not recorded which). The CDR3 sequence is CASSPTTGLVSGNTIYF. In DNA, the CDR3 is TGTGCCAGCAGCCCCACGACAGGGTTGGTTTCTGGAAACACCATATATTTT. Full variable domain (outside the CDR3, taken from reference TRBV7-2 and TRBJ1-3): GAGVSQSPSNKVTEKGKDVELRCDPISGHTALYWYRQSLGQGLEFLIYFQGNSAPDKSGLPSDRFSAERTGGSVSTLTIQRTQQEDSAVYLCASSPTTGLVSGNTIYFGEGSWLTVV.